The T cell receptor beta chain under discussion was sequenced for a study of T-cell memory formation after mild COVID-19. Study-level points and caveats: Pre-infection memory showed some responding clones, and this suggested that cross-reactive memory joined.

A word on this clonotype: The antigen is unknown.

Using its own MiXCR run on the 5' RACE reads, TCRdb lists one record per CDR3 protein. This table holds under 150,000 distinct CDR3 sequences, about 16% found once. This CDR3 is 10 amino acids long. Germline CDR1 and CDR2: SQVTM and ANQGSEA. Unmatched junction bases numbered 0, after V lost 5 bases and J lost 8 bases. The chain uses TRBV29-1 and TRBJ2-1; TRBD1 matches at 7 bases. The sequencing input was PBMCs or a T cell subset sorted from them (not recorded which). This sequence was found in an adult woman who had mild COVID-19 (a few samples of this study predate the infection). Cell type and time point are not known. This CDR3 reads CSVTGDEQFF. CDR3 sequence (DNA): TGCAGCGTTACAGGGGATGAGCAGTTCTTC.